There are many counts of the clone carrying this T cell receptor beta chain. The data originate from a study of response to subunit inactivated influenza vaccine. TCRdb recomputed calls from the RT-PCR reads with MiXCR, one row per CDR3 protein. The sample holds over 150,000 distinct CDR3 sequences, around 11% seen once. V lost 0 bases to trimming and J lost 3 bases, with 12 bases between them. There are 14 residues in the CDR3. Germline V lookup: CDR1 SQVTM, CDR2 ANQGSEA. The material was CD8+ T cells sorted from PBMCs, obtained less than 30 months after vaccination. The origin of this receptor is a man between 50 and 75 years old who received an inactivated influenza vaccine. This chain connects TRBV29-1 to TRBJ2-7; D may match TRBD1 or TRBD2 (5 bases each). The CDR3 here is CSVEDRGEDYEQYF. CDR3 bases: TGCAGCGTTGAAGATCGAGGGGAAGACTACGAGCAGTACTTC.